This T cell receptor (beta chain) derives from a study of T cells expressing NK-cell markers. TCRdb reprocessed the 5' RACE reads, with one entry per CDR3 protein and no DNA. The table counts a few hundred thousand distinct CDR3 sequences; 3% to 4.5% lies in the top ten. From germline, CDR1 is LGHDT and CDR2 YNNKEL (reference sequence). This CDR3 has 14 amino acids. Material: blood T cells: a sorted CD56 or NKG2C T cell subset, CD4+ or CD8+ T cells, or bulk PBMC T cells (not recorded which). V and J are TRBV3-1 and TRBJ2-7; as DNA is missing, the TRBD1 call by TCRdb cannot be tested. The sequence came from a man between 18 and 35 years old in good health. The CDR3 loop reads CASSRSRDSYEQYF.